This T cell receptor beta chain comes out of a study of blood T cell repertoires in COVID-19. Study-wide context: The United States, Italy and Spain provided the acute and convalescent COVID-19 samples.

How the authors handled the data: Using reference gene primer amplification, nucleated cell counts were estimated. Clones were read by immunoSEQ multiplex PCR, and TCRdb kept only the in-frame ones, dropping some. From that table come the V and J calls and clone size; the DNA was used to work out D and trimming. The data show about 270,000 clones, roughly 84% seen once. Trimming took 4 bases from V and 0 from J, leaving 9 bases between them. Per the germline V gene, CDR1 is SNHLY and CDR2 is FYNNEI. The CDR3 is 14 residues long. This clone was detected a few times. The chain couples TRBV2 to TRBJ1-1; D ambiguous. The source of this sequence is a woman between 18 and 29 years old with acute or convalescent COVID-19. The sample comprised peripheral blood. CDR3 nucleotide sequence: TGTGCCAGCAGTGGACTCTCGGTGAACACTGAAGCTTTCTTT. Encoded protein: CASSGLSVNTEAFF. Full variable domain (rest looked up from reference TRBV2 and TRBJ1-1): EPEVTQTPSHQVTQMGQEVILRCVPISNHLYFYWYRQILGQKVEFLVSFYNNEISEKSEIFDDQFSVERPDGSNFTLKIRSTKLEDSAMYFCASSGLSVNTEAFFGQGTRLTVV.